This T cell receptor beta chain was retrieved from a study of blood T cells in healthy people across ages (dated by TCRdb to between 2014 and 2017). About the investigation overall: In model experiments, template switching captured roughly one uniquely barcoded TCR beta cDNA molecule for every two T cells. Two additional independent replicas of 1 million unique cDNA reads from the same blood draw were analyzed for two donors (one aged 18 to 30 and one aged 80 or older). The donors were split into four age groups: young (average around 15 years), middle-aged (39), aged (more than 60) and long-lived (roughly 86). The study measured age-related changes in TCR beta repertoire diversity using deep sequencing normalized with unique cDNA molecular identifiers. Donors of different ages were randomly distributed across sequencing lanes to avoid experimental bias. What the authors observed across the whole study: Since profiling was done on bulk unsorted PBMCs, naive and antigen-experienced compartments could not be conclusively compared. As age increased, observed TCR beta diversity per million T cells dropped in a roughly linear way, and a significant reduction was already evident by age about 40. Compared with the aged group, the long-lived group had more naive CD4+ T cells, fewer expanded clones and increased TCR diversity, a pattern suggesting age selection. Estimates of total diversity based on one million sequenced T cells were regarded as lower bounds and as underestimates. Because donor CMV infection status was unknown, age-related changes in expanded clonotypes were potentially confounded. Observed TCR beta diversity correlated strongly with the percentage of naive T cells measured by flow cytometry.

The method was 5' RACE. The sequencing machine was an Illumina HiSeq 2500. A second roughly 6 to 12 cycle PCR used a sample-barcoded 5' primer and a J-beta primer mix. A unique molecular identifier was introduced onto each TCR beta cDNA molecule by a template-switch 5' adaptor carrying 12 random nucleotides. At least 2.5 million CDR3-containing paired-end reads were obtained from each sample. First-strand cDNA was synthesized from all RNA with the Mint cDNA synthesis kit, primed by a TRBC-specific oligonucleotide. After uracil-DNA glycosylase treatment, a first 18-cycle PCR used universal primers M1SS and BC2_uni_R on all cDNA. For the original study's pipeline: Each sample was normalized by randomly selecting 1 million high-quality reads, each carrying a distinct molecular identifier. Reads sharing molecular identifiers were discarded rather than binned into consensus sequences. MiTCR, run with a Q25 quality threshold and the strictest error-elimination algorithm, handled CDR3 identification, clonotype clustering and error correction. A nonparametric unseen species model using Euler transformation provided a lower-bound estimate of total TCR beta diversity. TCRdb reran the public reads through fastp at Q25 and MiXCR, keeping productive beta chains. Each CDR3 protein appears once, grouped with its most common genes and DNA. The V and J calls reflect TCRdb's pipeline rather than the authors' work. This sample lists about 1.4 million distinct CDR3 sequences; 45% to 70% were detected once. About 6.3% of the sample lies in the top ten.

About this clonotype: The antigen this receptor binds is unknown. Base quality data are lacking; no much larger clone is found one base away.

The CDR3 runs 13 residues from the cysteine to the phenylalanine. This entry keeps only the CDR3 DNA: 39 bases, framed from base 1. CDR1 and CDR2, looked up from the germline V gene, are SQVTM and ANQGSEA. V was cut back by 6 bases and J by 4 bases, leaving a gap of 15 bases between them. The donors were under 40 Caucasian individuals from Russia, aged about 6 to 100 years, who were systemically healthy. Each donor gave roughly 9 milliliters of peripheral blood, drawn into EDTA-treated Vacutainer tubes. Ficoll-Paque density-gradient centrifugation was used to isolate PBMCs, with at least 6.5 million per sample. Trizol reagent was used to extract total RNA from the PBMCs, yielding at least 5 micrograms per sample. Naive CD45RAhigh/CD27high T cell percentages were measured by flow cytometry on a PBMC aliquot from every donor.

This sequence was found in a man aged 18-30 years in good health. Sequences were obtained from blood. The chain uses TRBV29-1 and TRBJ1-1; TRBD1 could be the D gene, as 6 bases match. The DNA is TGCAGCGTCCAGGGGCGCCTGGGCACTGAAGCTTTCTTT. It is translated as CSVQGRLGTEAFF.